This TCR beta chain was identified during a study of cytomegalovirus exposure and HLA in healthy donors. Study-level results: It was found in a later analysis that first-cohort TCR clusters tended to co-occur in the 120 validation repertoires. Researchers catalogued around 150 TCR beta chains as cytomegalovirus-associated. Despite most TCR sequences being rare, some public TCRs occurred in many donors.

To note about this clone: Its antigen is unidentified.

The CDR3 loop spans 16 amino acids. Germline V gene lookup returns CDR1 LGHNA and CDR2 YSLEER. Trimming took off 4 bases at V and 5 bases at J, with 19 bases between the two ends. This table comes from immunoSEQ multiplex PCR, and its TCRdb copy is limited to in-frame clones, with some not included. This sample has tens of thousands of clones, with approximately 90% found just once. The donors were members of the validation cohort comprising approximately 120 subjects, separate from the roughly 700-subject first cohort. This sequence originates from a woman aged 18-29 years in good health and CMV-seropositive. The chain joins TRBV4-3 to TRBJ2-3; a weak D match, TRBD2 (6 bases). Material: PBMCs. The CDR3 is CASSLGTPYGGDTQYF. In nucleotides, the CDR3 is TGCGCCAGCAGCCTCGGGACTCCTTATGGGGGAGATACGCAGTATTTT.